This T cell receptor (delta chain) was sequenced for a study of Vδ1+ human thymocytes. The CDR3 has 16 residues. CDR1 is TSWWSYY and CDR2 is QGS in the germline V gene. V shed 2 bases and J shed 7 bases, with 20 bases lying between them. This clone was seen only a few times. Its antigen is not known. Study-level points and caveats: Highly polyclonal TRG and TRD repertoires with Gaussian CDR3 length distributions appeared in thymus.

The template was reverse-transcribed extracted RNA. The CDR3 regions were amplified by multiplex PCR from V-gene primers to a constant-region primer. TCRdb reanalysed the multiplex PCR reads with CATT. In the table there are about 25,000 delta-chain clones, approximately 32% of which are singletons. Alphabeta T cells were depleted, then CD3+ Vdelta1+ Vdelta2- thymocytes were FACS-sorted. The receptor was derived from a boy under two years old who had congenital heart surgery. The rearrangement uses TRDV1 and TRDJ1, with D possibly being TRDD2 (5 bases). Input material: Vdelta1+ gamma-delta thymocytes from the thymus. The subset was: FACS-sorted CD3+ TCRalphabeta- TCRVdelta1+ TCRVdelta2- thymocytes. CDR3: CALGEGPTLLPLKLIF. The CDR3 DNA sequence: TGTGCTCTTGGGGAAGGGCCTACTTTACTCCCCCTTAAACTCATCTTT.